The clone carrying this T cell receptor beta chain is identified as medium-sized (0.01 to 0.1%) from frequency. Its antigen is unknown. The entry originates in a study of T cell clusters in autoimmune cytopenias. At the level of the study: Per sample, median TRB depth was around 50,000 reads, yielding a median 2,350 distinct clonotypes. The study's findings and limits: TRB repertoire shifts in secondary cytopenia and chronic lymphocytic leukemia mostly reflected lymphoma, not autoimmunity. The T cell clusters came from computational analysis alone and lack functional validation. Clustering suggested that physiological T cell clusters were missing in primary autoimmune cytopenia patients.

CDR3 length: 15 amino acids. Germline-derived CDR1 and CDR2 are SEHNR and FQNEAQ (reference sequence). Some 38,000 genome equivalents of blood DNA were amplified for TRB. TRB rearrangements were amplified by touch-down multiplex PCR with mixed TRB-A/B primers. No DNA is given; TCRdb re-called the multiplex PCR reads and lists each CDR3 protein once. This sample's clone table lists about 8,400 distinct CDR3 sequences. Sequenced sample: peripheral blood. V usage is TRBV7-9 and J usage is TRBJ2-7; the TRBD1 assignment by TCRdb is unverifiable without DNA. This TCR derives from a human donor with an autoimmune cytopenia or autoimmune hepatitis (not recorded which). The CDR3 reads CASSLSGTGAGEQYF.